This T cell receptor (beta chain) stems from a study of blood T cell repertoires in COVID-19 (dated by TCRdb to 2018 to 2020). About the full investigation: The collaborator samples originated in the United States, Italy and Spain and spanned the acute and convalescent phases of COVID-19. Where HLA class I and class II types were available, the types were taken from metadata supplied by the sample provider, not from assay-based typing. Subjects who had been exposed to COVID-19, were actively infected with it, or had recovered from it provided the deeply sampled blood TCRbeta repertoires that made up the dataset. Sample metadata almost always included a de-identified subject ID, COVID-19 status, age in years and sex. A freely available public database, intended as a resource for researchers studying the immune response to SARS-CoV-2, is where the repertoires were released. Samples were obtained from the ongoing ImmuneRACE study (first 160 participants) and from 1,254 subjects provided by 6 global collaborators. The prospective study material was composed of cDNA or gDNA derived from T cells, B-cell-depleted T cells, or PBMCs.

TCRbeta CDR3 regions were amplified from genomic DNA by means of the immunoSEQ Assay, a bias-controlled multiplex PCR. The study's own analysis went as follows. The number of nucleated cells in each sample was estimated by amplification of reference gene primers within the assay. Sequence reads were collapsed and filtered to measure the absolute abundance of every unique TCRbeta CDR3 rearrangement. Productive Simpson clonality was computed per sample as the square root of Simpson's diversity index over productive rearrangements. TCRdb stores this immuneACCESS table with in-frame sequences only. Part of the clones is absent; in the studies checked, under half of the shortfall reflects unresolved V genes, and no reason is known for the rest. D and trimming come from the DNA, and the V and J calls and clone size come from that table. This sample has some 91,000 clones in its table, and around 78% of those were observed once. The ten top clones hold about an eighth of the sample.

The full study reports these points: The amount of clinical and demographic metadata varied by source and participant and was provided uncurated.

Collaborating institutions collected whole blood in K2EDTA tubes following their own protocols. For TCRbeta analysis, collaborators shipped samples in one of three forms: frozen whole blood, isolated PBMCs, or DNA extracted from either of those sample types. For this clone: Its antigen has not been determined. No base quality information exists; no much larger clone differs at one position.

Trimming takes 1 base from V and 4 bases from J, and the germline ends sit 10 bases apart. Sequences SGHVS (CDR1) and FQNEAQ (CDR2) are obtained from the germline V gene. There are 14 amino acids in the CDR3, from cysteine to phenylalanine inclusive. Only CDR3 DNA remains: 42 bases, in frame from the first base. Input material: peripheral blood. The rearrangement combines TRBV7-8 with TRBJ1-2; no D segment can be confidently identified. The source is a human donor in a cohort sampled during active COVID-19. The DNA sequence follows: TGTGCCAGCAGCTTAGTCCGGGAAGGCTATGGCTACACCTTC. It specifies CASSLVREGYGYTF.